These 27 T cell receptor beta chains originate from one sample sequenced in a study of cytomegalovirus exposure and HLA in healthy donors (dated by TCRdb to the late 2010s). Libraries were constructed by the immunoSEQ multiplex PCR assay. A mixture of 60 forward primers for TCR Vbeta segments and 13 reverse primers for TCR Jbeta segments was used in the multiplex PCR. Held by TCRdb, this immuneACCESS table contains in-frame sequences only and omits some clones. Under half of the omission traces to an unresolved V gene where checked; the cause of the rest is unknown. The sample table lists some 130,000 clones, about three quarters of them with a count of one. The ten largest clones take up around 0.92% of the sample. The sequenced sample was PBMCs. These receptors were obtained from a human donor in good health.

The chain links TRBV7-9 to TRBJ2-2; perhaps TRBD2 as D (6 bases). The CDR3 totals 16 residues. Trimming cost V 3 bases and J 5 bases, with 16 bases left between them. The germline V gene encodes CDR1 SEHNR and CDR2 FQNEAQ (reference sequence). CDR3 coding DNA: TGTGCCAGCAGCTTCCCCGGCGGGGCCCCGACCGGGGAGCTGTTTTTT. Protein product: CASSFPGGAPTGELFF. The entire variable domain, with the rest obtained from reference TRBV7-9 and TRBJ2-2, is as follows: DTGVSQNPRHKITKRGQNVTFRCDPISEHNRLYWYRQTLGQGPEFLTYFQNEAQLEKSRLLSDRFSAERPKGSFSTLEIQRTEQGDSAMYLCASSFPGGAPTGELFFGEGSRLTVL.

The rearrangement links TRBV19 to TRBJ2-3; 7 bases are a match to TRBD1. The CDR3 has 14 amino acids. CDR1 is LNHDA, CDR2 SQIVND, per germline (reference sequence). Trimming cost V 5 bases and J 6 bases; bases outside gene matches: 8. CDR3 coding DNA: TGTGCCAGTAGTGCACAGGGGACGGGGGATACGCAGTATTTT. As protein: CASSAQGTGDTQYF.

In DNA, the CDR3 is TGTGCCAGCAGCTTGTCGGGGGCTAATGAAAAACTGTTTTTT. This sequence encodes CASSLSGANEKLFF. V and J are TRBV7-9 and TRBJ1-4, with D possibly TRBD1 on 5 matching bases. The germline V gene encodes CDR1 SEHNR and CDR2 FQNEAQ (reference sequence). V dropped 3 bases and J dropped 3 bases, with 8 bases sitting between them. This CDR3 has 14 amino acids.

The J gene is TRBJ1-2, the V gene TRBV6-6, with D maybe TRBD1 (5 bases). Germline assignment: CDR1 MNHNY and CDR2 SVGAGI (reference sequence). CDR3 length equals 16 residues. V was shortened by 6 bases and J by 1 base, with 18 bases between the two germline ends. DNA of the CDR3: TGTGCCAGCAGCCCCCGGGAGGGACGCCTTAACTATGGCTACACCTTC. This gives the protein CASSPREGRLNYGYTF.

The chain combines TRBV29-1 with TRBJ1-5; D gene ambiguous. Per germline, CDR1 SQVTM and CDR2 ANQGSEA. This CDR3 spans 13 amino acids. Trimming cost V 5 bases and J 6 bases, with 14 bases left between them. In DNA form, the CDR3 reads TGCAGCGTTTTATTGGCCTCGGGTCAGCCCCAGCATTTT. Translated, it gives CSVLLASGQPQHF.

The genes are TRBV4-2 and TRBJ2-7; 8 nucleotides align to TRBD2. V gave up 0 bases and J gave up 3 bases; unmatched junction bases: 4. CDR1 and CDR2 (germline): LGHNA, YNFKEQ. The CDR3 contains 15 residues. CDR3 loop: CASSQETTSGYEQYF. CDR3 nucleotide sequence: TGTGCCAGCAGCCAAGAGACCACTAGCGGCTACGAGCAGTACTTC.

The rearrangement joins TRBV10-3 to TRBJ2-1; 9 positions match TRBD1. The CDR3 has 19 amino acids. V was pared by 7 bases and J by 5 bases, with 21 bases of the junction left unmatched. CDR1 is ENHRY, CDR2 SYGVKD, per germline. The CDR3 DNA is TGTGCCATCACTGACGAGAAAACTGGGACAGGGAACTTCCACAATGAGCAGTTCTTC. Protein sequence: CAITDEKTGTGNFHNEQFF.

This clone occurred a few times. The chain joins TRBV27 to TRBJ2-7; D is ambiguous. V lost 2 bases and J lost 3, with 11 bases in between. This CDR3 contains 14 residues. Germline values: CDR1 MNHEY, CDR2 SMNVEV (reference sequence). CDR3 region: CASSLNGKYYEQYF. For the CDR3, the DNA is TGTGCCAGCAGTTTAAATGGCAAATACTACGAGCAGTACTTC.

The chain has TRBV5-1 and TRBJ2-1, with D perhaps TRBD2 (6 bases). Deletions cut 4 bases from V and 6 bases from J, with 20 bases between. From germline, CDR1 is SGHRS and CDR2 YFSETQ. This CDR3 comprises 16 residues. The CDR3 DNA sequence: TGCGCCAGCAGCCCCTTAACGGGGGACGGGTTCAATGAGCAGTTCTTC. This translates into CASSPLTGDGFNEQFF.

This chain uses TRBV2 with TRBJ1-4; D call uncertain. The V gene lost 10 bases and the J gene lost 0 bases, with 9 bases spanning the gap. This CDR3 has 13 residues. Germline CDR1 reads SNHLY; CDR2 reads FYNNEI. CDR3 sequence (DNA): TGTGCCATTAAGCCCCCAACTAATGAAAAACTGTTTTTT. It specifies CAIKPPTNEKLFF.

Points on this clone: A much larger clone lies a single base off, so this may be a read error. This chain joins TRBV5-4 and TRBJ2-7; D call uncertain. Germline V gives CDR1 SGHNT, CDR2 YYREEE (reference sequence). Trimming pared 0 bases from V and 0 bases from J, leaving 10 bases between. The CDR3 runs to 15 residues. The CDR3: CASSLDRRSSYEQYF. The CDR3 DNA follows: TGTGCCAGCAGCTTGGACCGGCGGAGCTCCTACGAGCAGTACTTC. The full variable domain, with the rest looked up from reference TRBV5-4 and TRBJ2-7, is ETGVTQSPTHLIKTRGQQVTLRCSSQSGHNTVSWYQQALGQGPQFIFQYYREEENGRGNFPPRFSGLQFPNYSSELNVNALELDDSALYLCASSLDRRSSYEQYFGPGTRLTVT.

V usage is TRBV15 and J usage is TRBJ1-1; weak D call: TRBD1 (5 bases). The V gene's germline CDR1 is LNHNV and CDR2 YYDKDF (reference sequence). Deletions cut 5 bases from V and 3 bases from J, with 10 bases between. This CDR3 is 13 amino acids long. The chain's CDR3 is CATSAGGDTEAFF. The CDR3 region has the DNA TGTGCCACCAGCGCGGGGGGGGACACTGAAGCTTTCTTT.

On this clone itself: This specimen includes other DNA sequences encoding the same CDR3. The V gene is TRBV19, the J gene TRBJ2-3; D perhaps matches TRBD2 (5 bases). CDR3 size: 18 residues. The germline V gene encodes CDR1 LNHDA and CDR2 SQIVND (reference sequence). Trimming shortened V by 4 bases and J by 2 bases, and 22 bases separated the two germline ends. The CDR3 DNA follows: TGTGCCAGTAGTAGGACTCGTCCCGACTCGCCTCACACAGATACGCAGTATTTT. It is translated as CASSRTRPDSPHTDTQYF.

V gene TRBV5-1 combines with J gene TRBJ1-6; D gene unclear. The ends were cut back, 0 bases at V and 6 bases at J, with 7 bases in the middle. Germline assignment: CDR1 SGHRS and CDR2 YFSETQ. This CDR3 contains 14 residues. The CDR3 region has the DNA TGCGCCAGCAGCTTGGGGCCAGTTAATTCACCCCTCCACTTT. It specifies CASSLGPVNSPLHF.

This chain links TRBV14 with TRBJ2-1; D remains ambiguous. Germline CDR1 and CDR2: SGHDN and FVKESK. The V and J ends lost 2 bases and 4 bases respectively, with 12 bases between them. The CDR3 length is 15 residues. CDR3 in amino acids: CASSQRSGHYNEQFF. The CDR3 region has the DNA TGTGCCAGCAGCCAAAGATCTGGGCATTACAATGAGCAGTTCTTC.

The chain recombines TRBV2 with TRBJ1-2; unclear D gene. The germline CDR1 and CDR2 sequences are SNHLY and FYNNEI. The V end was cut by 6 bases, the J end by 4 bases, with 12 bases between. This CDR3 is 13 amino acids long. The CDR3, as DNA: TGTGCCAGCAGAGGAACAGTGAGCTATGGCTACACCTTC. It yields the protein CASRGTVSYGYTF.

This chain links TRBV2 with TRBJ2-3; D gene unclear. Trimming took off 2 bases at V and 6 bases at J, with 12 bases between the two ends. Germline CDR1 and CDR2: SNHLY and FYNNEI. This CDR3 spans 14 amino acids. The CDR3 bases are TGTGCCAGCAGTGAAACGTCTCTTCAGGATACGCAGTATTTT. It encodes CASSETSLQDTQYF.

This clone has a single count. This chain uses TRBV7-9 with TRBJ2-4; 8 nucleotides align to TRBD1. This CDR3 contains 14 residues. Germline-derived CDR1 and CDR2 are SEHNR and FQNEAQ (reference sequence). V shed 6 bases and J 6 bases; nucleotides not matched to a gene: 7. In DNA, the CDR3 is TGTGCCAGCAGGGGGACAGGCCTGGGAAACATTCAGTACTTC. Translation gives CASRGTGLGNIQYF.

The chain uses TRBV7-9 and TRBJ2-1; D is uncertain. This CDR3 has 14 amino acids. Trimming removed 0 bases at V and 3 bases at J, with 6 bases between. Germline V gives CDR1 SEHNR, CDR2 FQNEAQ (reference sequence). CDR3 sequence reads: CASSLAIGYNEQFF. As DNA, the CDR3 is TGTGCCAGCAGCTTAGCGATCGGCTACAATGAGCAGTTCTTC.

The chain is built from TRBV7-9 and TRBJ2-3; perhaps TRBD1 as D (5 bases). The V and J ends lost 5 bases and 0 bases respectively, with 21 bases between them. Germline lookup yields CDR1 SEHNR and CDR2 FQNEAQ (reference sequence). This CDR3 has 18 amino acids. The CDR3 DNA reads TGTGCCAGCAGCCCGCTGGGGCCCGGGCGTACCAGCACAGATACGCAGTATTTT. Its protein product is CASSPLGPGRTSTDTQYF.

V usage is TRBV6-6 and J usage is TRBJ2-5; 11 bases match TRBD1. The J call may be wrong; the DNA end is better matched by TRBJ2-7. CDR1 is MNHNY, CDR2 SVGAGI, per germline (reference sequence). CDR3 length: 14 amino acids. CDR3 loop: CASRRDRGYYEQYF. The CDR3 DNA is TGTGCCAGCAGAAGGGACAGGGGGTACTACGAGCAGTACTTC.

This CDR3 is CASSPAGRQIGPQHF. In nucleotides, the CDR3 is TGTGCCAGCTCACCGGCGGGACGGCAGATTGGGCCCCAGCATTTT. The chain is built from TRBV18 and TRBJ1-5, with a tentative D call TRBD1 (5 bases). The CDR3 extends over 15 amino acids. CDR1 KGHSH and CDR2 LQKENI come from the germline V gene. The ends were cut back, 3 bases at V and 9 bases at J, with 18 bases in the middle.

The CDR3 reads CASSEALGGAKTQYF. The CDR3 DNA sequence: TGTGCCAGCAGTGAAGCGCTAGGGGGGGCTAAGACCCAGTACTTC. The rearrangement links TRBV2 to TRBJ2-5; D is possibly TRBD2 (7 bases). Germline CDR1 reads SNHLY; CDR2 reads FYNNEI. The ends were cut back, 0 bases at V and 6 bases at J, with 14 bases in the middle. CDR3 length: 15 amino acids.

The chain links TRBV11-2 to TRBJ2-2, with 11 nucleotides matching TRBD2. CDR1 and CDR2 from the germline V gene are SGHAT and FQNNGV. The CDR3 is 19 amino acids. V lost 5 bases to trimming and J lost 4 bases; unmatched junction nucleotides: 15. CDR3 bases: TGTGCCAGCAGCCCCGGCGGGCTAGCGGGGGGCCGGAGCACCGGGGAGCTGTTTTTT. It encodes CASSPGGLAGGRSTGELFF.

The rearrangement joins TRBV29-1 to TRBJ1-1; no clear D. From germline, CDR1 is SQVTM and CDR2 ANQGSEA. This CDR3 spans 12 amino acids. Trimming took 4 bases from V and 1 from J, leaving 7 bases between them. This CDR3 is CSVGTPNTEAFF. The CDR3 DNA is TGCAGCGTTGGAACACCGAACACTGAAGCTTTCTTT.

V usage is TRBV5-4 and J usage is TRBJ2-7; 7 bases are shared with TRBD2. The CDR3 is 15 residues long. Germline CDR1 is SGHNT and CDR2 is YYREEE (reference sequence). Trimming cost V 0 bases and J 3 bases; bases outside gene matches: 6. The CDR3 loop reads CASSLEAGLGYEQYF. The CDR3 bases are TGTGCCAGCAGCTTGGAAGCGGGGCTTGGCTACGAGCAGTACTTC.

CDR3 in DNA: TGTGCCAGCCATAGTGGAGGGCCAGCGGGGGGCTACACCTTC. This gives the protein CASHSGGPAGGYTF. This rearrangement joins TRBV28 to TRBJ1-2; D is uncertain. V was trimmed by 8 bases and J by 8 bases, leaving 21 bases between them. Germline V gene lookup returns CDR1 MDHEN and CDR2 SYDVKM. The CDR3 sequence is 14 residues long.